This TCR beta chain comes out of a study of T cells in localized non-small cell lung cancer. Only in-frame clones appear in the TCRdb table, and some are missing; sequencing was by immunoSEQ multiplex PCR. The sample records approximately 45,000 clones, more than 85% being singletons. The germline V gene has CDR1 SEHNR and CDR2 FQNEAQ (reference sequence). The CDR3 has 17 residues. V lost 3 bases and J 0 bases, leaving 15 bases between the germline ends. The V call is TRBV7-9, the J call TRBJ1-3; the D gene is possibly TRBD1 (5 bases). The sequencing here drew on PBMCs, taken before any cancer treatment. This receptor was identified in a man between 35 and 75 years old with stage II lung adenocarcinoma. This CDR3 reads CASSFPTDYNSGNTIYF. Here the CDR3 DNA reads TGTGCCAGCAGCTTTCCGACAGATTATAACTCTGGAAACACCATATATTTT.